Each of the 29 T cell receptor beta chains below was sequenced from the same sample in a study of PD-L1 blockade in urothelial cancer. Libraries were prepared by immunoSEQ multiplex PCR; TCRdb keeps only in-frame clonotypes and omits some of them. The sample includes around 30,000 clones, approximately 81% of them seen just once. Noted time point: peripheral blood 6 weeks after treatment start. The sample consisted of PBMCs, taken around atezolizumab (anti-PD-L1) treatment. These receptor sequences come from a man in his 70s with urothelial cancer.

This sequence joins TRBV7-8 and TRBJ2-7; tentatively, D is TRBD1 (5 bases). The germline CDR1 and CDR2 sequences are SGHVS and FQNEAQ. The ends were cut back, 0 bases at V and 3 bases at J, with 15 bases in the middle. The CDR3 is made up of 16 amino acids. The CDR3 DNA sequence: TGTGCCAGCAGCTTAGCGAGGACACTTACCCGCTACGAGCAGTACTTC. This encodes CASSLARTLTRYEQYF.

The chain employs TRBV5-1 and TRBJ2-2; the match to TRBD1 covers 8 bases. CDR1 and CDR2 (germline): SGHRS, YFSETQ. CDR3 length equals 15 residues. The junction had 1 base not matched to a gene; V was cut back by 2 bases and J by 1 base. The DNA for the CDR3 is TGCGCCAGCAGCTTTGGACAGGGGAACACCGGGGAGCTGTTTTTT. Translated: CASSFGQGNTGELFF.

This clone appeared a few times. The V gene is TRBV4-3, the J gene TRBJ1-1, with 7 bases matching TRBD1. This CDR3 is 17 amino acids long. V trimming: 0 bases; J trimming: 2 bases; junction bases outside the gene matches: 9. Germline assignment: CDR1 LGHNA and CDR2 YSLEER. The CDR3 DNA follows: TGCGCCAGCAGCCAAGATTCCAAAGGGACAGCCAACACTGAAGCTTTCTTT. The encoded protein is CASSQDSKGTANTEAFF.

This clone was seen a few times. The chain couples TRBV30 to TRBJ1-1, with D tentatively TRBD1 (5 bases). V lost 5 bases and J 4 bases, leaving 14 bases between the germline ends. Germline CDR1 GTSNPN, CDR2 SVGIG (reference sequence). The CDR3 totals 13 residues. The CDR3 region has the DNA TGTGCCTGGGCCCGGGACTCTTTCACTGAAGCTTTCTTT. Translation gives CAWARDSFTEAFF.

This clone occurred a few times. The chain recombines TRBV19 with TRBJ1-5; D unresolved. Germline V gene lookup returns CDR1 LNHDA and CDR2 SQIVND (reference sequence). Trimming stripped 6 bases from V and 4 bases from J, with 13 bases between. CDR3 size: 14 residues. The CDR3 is CASRRQEGNQPQHF. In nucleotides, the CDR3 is TGTGCCAGTAGGCGACAAGAGGGAAATCAGCCCCAGCATTTT.

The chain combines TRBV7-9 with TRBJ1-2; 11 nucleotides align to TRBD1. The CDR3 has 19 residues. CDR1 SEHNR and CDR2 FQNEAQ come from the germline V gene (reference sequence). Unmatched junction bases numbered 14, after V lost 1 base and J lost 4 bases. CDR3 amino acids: CASSLGGLDRGRDGYGYTF. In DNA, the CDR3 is TGTGCCAGCAGCTTAGGTGGGTTGGACAGGGGGCGCGATGGCTATGGCTACACCTTC.

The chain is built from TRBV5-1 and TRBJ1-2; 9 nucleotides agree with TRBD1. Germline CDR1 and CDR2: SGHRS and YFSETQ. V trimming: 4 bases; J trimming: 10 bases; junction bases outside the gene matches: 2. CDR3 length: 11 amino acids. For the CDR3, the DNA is TGCGCCAGCAGCCGGGACAGGGACTACACCTTC. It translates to CASSRDRDYTF.

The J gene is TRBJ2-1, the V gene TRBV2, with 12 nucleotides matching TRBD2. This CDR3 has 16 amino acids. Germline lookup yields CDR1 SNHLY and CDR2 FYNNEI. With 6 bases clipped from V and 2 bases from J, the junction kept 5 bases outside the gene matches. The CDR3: CASRSSSGGAYNEQFF. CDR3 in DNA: TGTGCCAGCAGATCCTCTAGCGGGGGGGCCTACAATGAGCAGTTCTTC.

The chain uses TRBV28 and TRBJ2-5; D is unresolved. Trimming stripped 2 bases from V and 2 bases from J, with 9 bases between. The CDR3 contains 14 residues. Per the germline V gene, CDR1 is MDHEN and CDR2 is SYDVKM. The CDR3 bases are TGTGCCAGCAGTTTAGGGCCTGGGCAAGAGACCCAGTACTTC. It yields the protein CASSLGPGQETQYF.

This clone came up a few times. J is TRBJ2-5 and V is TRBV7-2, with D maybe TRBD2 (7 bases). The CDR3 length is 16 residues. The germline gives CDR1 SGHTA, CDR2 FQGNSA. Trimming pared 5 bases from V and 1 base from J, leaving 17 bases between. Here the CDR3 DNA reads TGTGCCAGCAGCCTATTCGGCGGGGGCATCCAAGAGACCCAGTACTTC. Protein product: CASSLFGGGIQETQYF.

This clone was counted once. For the CDR3, the DNA is TGTGCCAGCAGCCCGGATGGCGCGGCTTATGGCTACACCTTC. This codes for CASSPDGAAYGYTF. The chain uses TRBV7-9 and TRBJ1-2, with D hard to call. Germline V gene data show CDR1 as SEHNR and CDR2 as FQNEAQ (reference sequence). Trimming cost V 5 bases and J 5 bases, with 15 bases left between them. CDR3 length: 14 amino acids.

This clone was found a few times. The CDR3 reads CALGRTGEQYF. Written as DNA, the CDR3 is TGTGCCCTAGGGAGGACGGGTGAGCAGTACTTC. This chain joins TRBV30 and TRBJ2-7; D is perhaps TRBD2 (6 bases). CDR3 length: 11 residues. V shed 8 bases and J shed 7 bases, with 15 bases lying between them. CDR1 and CDR2 (germline): GTSNPN, SVGIG (reference sequence).

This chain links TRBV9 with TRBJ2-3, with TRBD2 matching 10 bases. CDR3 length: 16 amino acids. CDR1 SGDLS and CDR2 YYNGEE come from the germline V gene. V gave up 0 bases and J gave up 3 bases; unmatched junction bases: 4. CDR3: CASSVDGLAATDTQYF. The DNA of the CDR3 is TGTGCCAGCAGCGTAGACGGACTAGCGGCGACAGATACGCAGTATTTT.

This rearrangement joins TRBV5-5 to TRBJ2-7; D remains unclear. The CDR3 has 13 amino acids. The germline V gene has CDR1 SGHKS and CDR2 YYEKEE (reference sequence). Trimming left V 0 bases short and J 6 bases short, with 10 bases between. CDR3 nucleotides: TGTGCCAGCAGCTTGGAAGCTAACCTCGAGCAGTACTTC. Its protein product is CASSLEANLEQYF.

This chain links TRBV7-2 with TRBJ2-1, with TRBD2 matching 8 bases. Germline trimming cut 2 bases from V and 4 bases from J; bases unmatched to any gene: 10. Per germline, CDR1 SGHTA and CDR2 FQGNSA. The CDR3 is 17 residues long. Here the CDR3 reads CASSLTGTRGSYNEQFF. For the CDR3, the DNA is TGTGCCAGCAGCTTAACCGGGACTAGAGGTTCATACAATGAGCAGTTCTTC.

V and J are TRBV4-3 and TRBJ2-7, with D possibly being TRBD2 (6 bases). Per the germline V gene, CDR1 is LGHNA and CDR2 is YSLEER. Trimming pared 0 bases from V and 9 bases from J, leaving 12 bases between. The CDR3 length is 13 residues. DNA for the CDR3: TGCGCCAGCAGCCAAGATGTGGGGGGTGGGCAGTACTTC. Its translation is CASSQDVGGGQYF.

The CDR3 DNA reads as TGTGCCACCAGCAGAGATCAAGCGCAGCCCCAGCATTTT. This codes for CATSRDQAQPQHF. The rearrangement uses TRBV15 and TRBJ1-5, with unresolved D. The length of the CDR3 is 13 residues. Trimming left V 0 bases short and J 7 bases short, with 7 bases between. The germline CDR1 and CDR2 sequences are LNHNV and YYDKDF (reference sequence).

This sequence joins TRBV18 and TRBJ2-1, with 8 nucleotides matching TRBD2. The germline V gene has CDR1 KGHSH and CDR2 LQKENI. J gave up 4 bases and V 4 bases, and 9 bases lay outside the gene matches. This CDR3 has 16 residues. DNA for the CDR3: TGTGCCAGCTCACACGTGACTAGCGACAGATACAATGAGCAGTTCTTC. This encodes CASSHVTSDRYNEQFF. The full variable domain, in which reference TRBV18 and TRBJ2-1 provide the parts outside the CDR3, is NAGVMQNPRHLVRRRGQEARLRCSPMKGHSHVYWYRQLPEEGLKFMVYLQKENIIDESGMPKERFSAEFPKEGPSILRIQQVVRGDSAAYFCASSHVTSDRYNEQFFGPGTRLTVL.

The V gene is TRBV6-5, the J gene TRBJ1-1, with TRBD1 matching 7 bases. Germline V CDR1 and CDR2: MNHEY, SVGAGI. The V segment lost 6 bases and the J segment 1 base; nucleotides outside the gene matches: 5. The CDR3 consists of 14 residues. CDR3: CASSRGVGNTEAFF. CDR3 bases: TGTGCCAGCAGCAGGGGGGTGGGGAACACTGAAGCTTTCTTT.

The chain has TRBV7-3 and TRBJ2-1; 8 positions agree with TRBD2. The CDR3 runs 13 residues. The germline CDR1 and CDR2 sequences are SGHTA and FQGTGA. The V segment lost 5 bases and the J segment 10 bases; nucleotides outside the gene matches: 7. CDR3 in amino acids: CASSPGGAREQFF. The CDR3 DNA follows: TGTGCCAGCAGCCCCGGGGGGGCTCGGGAGCAGTTCTTC.

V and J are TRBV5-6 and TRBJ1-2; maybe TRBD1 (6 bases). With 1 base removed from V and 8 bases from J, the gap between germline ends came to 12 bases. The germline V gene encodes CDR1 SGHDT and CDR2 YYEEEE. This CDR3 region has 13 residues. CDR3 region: CASSLRGAQGYTF. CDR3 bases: TGTGCCAGCAGCTTGCGGGGGGCGCAAGGCTACACCTTC.

The CDR3 coding sequence is TGTGCCAGCAGCTTAGTATCCCAAGAGACCCAGTACTTC. Its protein product is CASSLVSQETQYF. The chain links TRBV28 to TRBJ2-5; D unresolved. V gave up 6 bases and J gave up 1 base, with 9 bases separating them. This CDR3 has 13 amino acids. Germline CDR1 and CDR2: MDHEN and SYDVKM.

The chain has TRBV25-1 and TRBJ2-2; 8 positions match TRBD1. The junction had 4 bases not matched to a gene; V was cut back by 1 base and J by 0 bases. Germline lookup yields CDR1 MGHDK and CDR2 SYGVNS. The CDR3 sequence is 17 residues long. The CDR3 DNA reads TGTGCCAGCAGTGAATTGTGGACAGGGCCGAACACCGGGGAGCTGTTTTTT. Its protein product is CASSELWTGPNTGELFF.

CDR3 sequence: CASSMRAGQPQHF. The CDR3 DNA reads as TGTGCCAGCAGCATGAGGGCTGGGCAGCCCCAGCATTTT. The chain employs TRBV5-6 and TRBJ1-5; unclear D gene. Trimming cost V 4 bases and J 7 bases, with 12 bases left between them. Germline assignment: CDR1 SGHDT and CDR2 YYEEEE. The CDR3 loop spans 13 amino acids.

The CDR3 protein is CASSQAGHSTDTQYF. The DNA for the CDR3 is TGCGCCAGCAGCCAAGCCGGACATAGCACAGATACGCAGTATTTT. This chain connects TRBV4-1 to TRBJ2-3; maybe TRBD1 (5 bases). V was shortened by 1 base and J by 0 bases, with 8 bases between the two germline ends. The germline V gene encodes CDR1 MGHRA and CDR2 YSYEKL. This CDR3 has 15 residues.

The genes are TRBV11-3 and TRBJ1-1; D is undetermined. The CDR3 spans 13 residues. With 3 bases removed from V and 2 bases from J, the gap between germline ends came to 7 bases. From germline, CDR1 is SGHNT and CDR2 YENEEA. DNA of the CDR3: TGTGCCAGCAGCTTTGCTAGCAACACTGAAGCTTTCTTT. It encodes CASSFASNTEAFF. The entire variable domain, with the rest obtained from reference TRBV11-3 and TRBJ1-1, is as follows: EAGVVQSPRYKIIEKKQPVAFWCNPISGHNTLYWYLQNLGQGPELLIRYENEEAVDDSQLPKDRFSAERLKGVDSTLKIQPAELGDSAVYLCASSFASNTEAFFGQGTRLTVV.

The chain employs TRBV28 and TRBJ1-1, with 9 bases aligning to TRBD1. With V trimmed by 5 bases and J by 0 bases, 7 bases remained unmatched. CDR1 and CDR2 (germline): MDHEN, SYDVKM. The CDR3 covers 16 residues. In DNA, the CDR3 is TGTGCCAGCAGTCCGGGACAGGGCTCCTTGAACACTGAAGCTTTCTTT. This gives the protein CASSPGQGSLNTEAFF.

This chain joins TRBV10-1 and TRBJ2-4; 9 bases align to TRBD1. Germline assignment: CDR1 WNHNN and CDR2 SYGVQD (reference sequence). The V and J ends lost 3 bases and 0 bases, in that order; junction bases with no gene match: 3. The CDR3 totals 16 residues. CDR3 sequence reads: CASSDGQGLAKNIQYF. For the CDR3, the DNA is TGCGCCAGCAGTGACGGACAGGGGCTAGCCAAAAACATTCAGTACTTC.

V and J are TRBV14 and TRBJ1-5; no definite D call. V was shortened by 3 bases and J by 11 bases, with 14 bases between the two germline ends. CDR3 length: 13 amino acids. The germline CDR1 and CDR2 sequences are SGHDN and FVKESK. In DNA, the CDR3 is TGTGCCAGCAGCCAGGGTCCTGCAACAGCCCAGCATTTT. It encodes CASSQGPATAQHF.